This entry lists 11 T cell receptor beta chains sequenced from one sample in a study of shared clonotypes between healthy human individuals. Libraries were prepared by immunoSEQ multiplex PCR; TCRdb keeps only in-frame clonotypes and omits some of them. The sample yields more than 2,000,000 clones, just over 90% seen once. Sequencing was carried out using naive CD4+ T cells sorted from blood. Subset in this sample: CD45RA+ positively selected. The origin of the receptors is a young man in good health.

This clone came up once. The rearrangement uses TRBV19 and TRBJ2-3; D gene uncertain. Germline CDR1 LNHDA, CDR2 SQIVND (reference sequence). V lost 3 bases, J lost 2 bases, and 12 bases lay in between. The CDR3 totals 15 residues. The CDR3 DNA sequence: TGTGCCAGTAGTATTCAGGCGGCTAACACAGATACGCAGTATTTT. Its translation is CASSIQAANTDTQYF.

This clone was counted a few times. The V call is TRBV10-2, the J call TRBJ1-1, with a weak D call TRBD1 (5 bases). This CDR3 spans 13 amino acids. V was clipped by 6 bases and J by 0 bases, with 8 bases between them. The germline gives CDR1 WSHSY, CDR2 SAAADI. CDR3 sequence (DNA): TGCGCCAGCAGGGACACTCTGAACACTGAAGCTTTCTTT. Translated, it gives CASRDTLNTEAFF.

The chain combines TRBV28 with TRBJ2-2; 9 nucleotides align to TRBD1. The germline V gene encodes CDR1 MDHEN and CDR2 SYDVKM. V was clipped by 1 base and J by 6 bases; unmatched bases: 3. The length of the CDR3 is 15 residues. CDR3 DNA: TGTGCCAGCAGTTTATACGGGACAGGGTCCGGGGAGCTGTTTTTT. This gives the protein CASSLYGTGSGELFF. Supplemented by reference TRBV28 and TRBJ2-2, the full variable domain reads DVKVTQSSRYLVKRTGEKVFLECVQDMDHENMFWYRQDPGLGLRLIYFSYDVKMKEKGDIPEGYSVSREKKERFSLILESASTNQTSMYLCASSLYGTGSGELFFGEGSRLTVL.

This chain uses TRBV11-2 with TRBJ1-3, with TRBD1 as a possible D gene (6 bases). With 1 base removed from V and 2 bases from J, the gap between germline ends came to 12 bases. Germline values: CDR1 SGHAT, CDR2 FQNNGV. This CDR3 region has 16 residues. CDR3 loop: CASSLVQGRAGNTIYF. The CDR3 DNA is TGTGCCAGCAGCTTAGTCCAGGGGAGGGCTGGAAACACCATATATTTT. The variable domain in full, with the rest retrieved from reference TRBV11-2 and TRBJ1-3, is EAGVAQSPRYKIIEKRQSVAFWCNPISGHATLYWYQQILGQGPKLLIQFQNNGVVDDSQLPKDRFSAERLKGVDSTLKIQPAKLEDSAVYLCASSLVQGRAGNTIYFGEGSWLTVV.

The V and J genes are TRBV9 and TRBJ2-1; D is uncertain. Trimming removed 3 bases from V and 0 bases from J, with 16 bases in between. CDR1 SGDLS and CDR2 YYNGEE come from the germline V gene. This CDR3 is built from 17 residues. In nucleotides, the CDR3 is TGTGCCAGCAGCGCTACCTCCAGCACCGACTCCTACAATGAGCAGTTCTTC. It specifies CASSATSSTDSYNEQFF.

This rearrangement joins TRBV10-3 to TRBJ1-4, with D tentatively TRBD1 (6 bases). The CDR3 consists of 14 residues. Germline assignment: CDR1 ENHRY and CDR2 SYGVKD. V was pared by 2 bases and J by 8 bases, with 12 bases between. Written as DNA, the CDR3 is TGTGCCATCAGTGAGCGGGGGCCCTACGAAAAACTGTTTTTT. It yields the protein CAISERGPYEKLFF.

The chain joins TRBV10-3 to TRBJ2-3; D tentatively reads TRBD1 or TRBD2 (5 bases each). From germline, CDR1 is ENHRY and CDR2 SYGVKD. Trimming pared 3 bases from V and 2 bases from J, leaving 15 bases between. The CDR3 consists of 16 residues. The CDR3 DNA is TGTGCCATCAGTGAAGTGGGACGAGACTTCACAGATACGCAGTATTTT. Translated: CAISEVGRDFTDTQYF.

V usage is TRBV15 and J usage is TRBJ2-1; TRBD2 aligns across 8 bases. In germline, CDR1 is LNHNV, CDR2 YYDKDF (reference sequence). The CDR3 totals 16 residues. V lost 1 base and J lost 5; bases outside the gene matches: 7. The CDR3 DNA reads as TGTGCCACCAGCAGAGGATCCGGGACTAGTGACAATGAGCAGTTCTTC. Residues: CATSRGSGTSDNEQFF.

The gene calls are TRBV18 and TRBJ2-1, with 9 bases identical to TRBD1. The V segment lost 5 bases and the J segment 2 bases; nucleotides outside the gene matches: 7. CDR3 length: 16 residues. In germline, CDR1 is KGHSH, CDR2 LQKENI. CDR3 nucleotide sequence: TGTGCCAGCTCATTACAGGGGGCGGTAACCTACAATGAGCAGTTCTTC. Translated, it gives CASSLQGAVTYNEQFF.

This clone has more than one count but fewer than ten. The CDR3 nucleotides read TGTGCCAGCAGCTCAAAGGGGGAGAATAATTCACCCCTCCACTTT. Encoded protein: CASSSKGENNSPLHF. This chain joins TRBV5-8 and TRBJ1-6; tentatively, D is TRBD1 (6 bases). Germline V gene data show CDR1 as SGHTS and CDR2 as YDEGEE. Trimming removed 3 bases from V and 5 bases from J, with 12 bases in between. The CDR3 totals 15 residues.

The chain is built from TRBV7-9 and TRBJ1-1; TRBD1 is a possible D gene (5 bases). The CDR3 extends over 13 amino acids. Germline values: CDR1 SEHNR, CDR2 FQNEAQ (reference sequence). V gave up 5 bases and J gave up 5 bases, with 12 bases separating them. The CDR3 region is CASSPEGVTEAFF. DNA of the CDR3: TGTGCCAGCAGCCCGGAAGGGGTAACTGAAGCTTTCTTT.